This TCR beta chain is from a study of breast tumors, draining lymph nodes, adjacent tissues. One entry per CDR3 protein, called by TCRdb with MiXCR from the multiplex PCR reads. The table has approximately 200,000 distinct CDR3 sequences, 31% seen once. This clonotype was seen a handful of times. What it binds is not known. This could be a read error, since a much larger clone is one nucleotide away. CDR3 length: 12 residues. Germline V CDR1 and CDR2: DFQATT, SNEGSKA (reference sequence). The lymph nodes were axillary draining lymph nodes from breast cancer patients. Notes on the study in general: That most tumor T cells come from lymph nodes remained unproven. Tumor TCR diversity was below lymph nodes but above nontumor tissue.

The sequencing sample was made of axillary lymph node tissue. The clonotype originates from a female donor with breast cancer. Some clones in this sample may be carry-over from other donors' samples. The rearrangement links TRBV20-1 to TRBJ2-1; no reliable D call. Here the CDR3 reads CSASAVSLEPFF. As DNA, the CDR3 is TGCAGTGCTAGTGCTGTGTCCCTAGAGCCGTTCTTC.